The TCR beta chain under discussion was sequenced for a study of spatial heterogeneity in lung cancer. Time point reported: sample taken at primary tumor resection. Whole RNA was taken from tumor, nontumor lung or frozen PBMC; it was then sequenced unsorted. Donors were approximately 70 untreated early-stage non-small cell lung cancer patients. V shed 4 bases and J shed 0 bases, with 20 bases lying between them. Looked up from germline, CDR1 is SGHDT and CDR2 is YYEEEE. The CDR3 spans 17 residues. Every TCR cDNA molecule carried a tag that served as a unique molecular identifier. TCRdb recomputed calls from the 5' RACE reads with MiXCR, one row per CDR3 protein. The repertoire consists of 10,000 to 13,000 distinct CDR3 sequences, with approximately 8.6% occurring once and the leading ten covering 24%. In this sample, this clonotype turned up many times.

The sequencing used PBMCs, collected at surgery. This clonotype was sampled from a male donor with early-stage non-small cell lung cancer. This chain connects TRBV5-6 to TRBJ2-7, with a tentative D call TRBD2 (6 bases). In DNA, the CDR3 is TGTGCCAGCAGCCGACCCGGGACTTTCATGAGCTCCTACGAGCAGTACTTC. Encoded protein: CASSRPGTFMSSYEQYF.